This T cell receptor (beta chain) appears in the sequencing data of a study of cytomegalovirus exposure and HLA in healthy donors. Study-wide findings and caveats: Overall, around 150 TCR beta chains were annotated as cytomegalovirus-associated.

The germline V and J ends were trimmed by 0 bases and 5 bases, with 14 bases remaining between them. The germline CDR1 and CDR2 sequences are SGHTA and FQGTGA. This CDR3 spans 16 amino acids. Profiled with immunoSEQ multiplex PCR; TCRdb holds only in-frame clones, not every one. The table includes more than 75,000 clones, 85% to 95% detected once. As for this clone: As yet, its antigen is unknown.

The sequence derives from a man younger than 30 in good health and CMV-seronegative. Specimen: PBMCs. This chain uses TRBV7-3 with TRBJ2-1, with a tentative D call TRBD2 (6 bases). The CDR3 bases are TGTGCCAGCAGCTTAACCCGTAGCCGGGAGAACAATGAGCAGTTCTTC. This translates into CASSLTRSRENNEQFF.